The text below deals with one TCR beta chain. The specificity of this receptor is unknown. Nothing much larger sits one base from this clone, and base qualities are not available. Preparation of the library involved PCR. The run used an Illumina HiSeq 2500. To reduce PCR and sequencing biases, unique molecular identifiers were built into the TCR beta cDNA libraries. Every 1 to 10 million input T cells yielded approximately 500,000 cDNA molecules, meaning each molecule approximated one T cell. The same protocol used for the earlier healthy control dataset was applied to prepare and sequence the patient libraries. Within a given batch, samples were prepared together, multiplexed and sequenced on the same HiSeq lane. The paper's data handling went like this. Raw barcoded reads were processed with MIGEC, and single-read molecular identifier groups were discarded before consensus assembly and CDR3 extraction. VDJtools was used for post-analysis of the clonotype tables, with diversity normalized by down-sampling every dataset to the smallest sample size. In repertoire overlap clustering, CDR3 amino acid sequences, but not nucleotide sequences, were matched to correct batch-related cross-sample contamination. The public sequencing data were trimmed at Q25 with fastp and processed into clonotypes with MiXCR by TCRdb, which kept only in-frame beta chains. When rows share a CDR3 protein, they turn into one entry using the most common DNA and genes. The V and J calls and clone size are TCRdb's, not the authors'. The sample table contains hundreds of thousands of distinct CDR3 sequences; only one count was recorded for 44% of them. Clones ranked in the top ten supply 1.5% to 2% of the sample.

TCR beta repertoires were profiled from peripheral blood of approximately 13 young patients with multiple sclerosis to demonstrate the VDJtools post-analysis software. The multiple sclerosis patients were children and adolescents between roughly 6 and 17 years of age. This entry is derived from a study of post-analysis software for immune sequencing data (dated by TCRdb to about 2015). Background for the entire study: Disease courses on record covered relapsing-remitting, secondary progressive and progressive-relapsing multiple sclerosis, though some patients had no subtype annotation. A subset of samples was prepared in parallel using single-end sample barcoding, then pooled and co-amplified after Illumina adapter ligation. The multiple sclerosis patient repertoires were compared with more than 9 previously published healthy control repertoires from donors aged about 6 to 26 years.

Study-level results and caveats: The control group was slightly older than the multiple sclerosis patient group. Normalized Chao1 diversity was significantly lower in multiple sclerosis patients than controls, suggesting substantial peripheral T-cell clonal expansion. When samples were clustered directly using the F measure, samples prepared in the same batch co-clustered strongly, which prompted a batch-effect correction. Patients showed significantly higher frequencies than controls for a handful of TRBV segments, among them TRBV5-6, TRBV5-1 and TRBV20-1.

The germline V gene (reference sequence) provides CDR1 MNHNY and CDR2 SVGAGI. The cysteine opens and the phenylalanine closes a CDR3 of 14 amino acids. Of all the DNA, just the CDR3 is kept, 42 bases in frame from base 1. V is pruned by 5 bases and J by 7 bases, leaving 8 bases of the junction without a gene match. This sequence was found in a girl between 10 and 17 years old with multiple sclerosis. The chain is assembled from TRBV6-6 and TRBJ1-2; a stretch of 9 junction bases matches TRBD1. Sequenced input: blood. The CDR3 reads CASSQGTGKSGYTF. The sequence in DNA is TGTGCCAGCAGTCAAGGGACAGGGAAGAGTGGCTACACCTTC.